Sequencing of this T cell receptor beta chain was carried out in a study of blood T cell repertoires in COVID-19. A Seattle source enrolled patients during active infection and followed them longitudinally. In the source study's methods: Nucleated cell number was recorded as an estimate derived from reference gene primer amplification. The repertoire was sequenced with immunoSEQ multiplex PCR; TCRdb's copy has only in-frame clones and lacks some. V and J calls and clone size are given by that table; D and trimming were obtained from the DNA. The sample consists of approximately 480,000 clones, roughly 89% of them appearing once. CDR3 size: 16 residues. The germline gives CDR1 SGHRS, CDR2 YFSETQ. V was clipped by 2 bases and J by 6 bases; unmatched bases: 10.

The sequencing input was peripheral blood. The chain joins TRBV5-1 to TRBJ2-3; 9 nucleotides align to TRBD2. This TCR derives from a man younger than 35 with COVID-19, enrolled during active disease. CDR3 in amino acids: CASSFSSGGSLDTQYF. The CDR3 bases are TGCGCCAGCAGCTTTTCAAGCGGGGGGTCGTTGGATACGCAGTATTTT.